A selection of T cell receptor beta chains follows, all from one sample in a study of T cells after yellow fever vaccination. Via MiXCR, TCRdb re-called the 5' RACE reads, giving one row per CDR3 protein. The table includes fewer than 350,000 distinct CDR3 sequences, 3% to 4.5% detected once. The material sequenced was PBMCs, taken on the day of the yellow fever booster vaccination. The receptors derive from a man aged 18 to 35 who received the YFV17D yellow fever vaccine. CDR3s include the opening cysteine and the closing phenylalanine or tryptophan. D genes are given only for firm matches. Size values are once, few and many counts, or a class for expanded clones, and some rows have none.

CDR3	DNA	V	J	size	D
CAIRTLTKAGRGTEAFF	TGTGCCATCAGAACCCTGACAAAGGCAGGGCGCGGCACTGAAGCTTTCTTT	TRBV10-3	TRBJ1-1	few	-
CASSPRGHQETQYF	TGCGCCAGCAGCCCCCGAGGCCACCAAGAGACCCAGTACTTC	TRBV4-1	TRBJ2-5	many	-
CASSYGGGQGSPLHF	TGTGCCAGCAGTTACGGCGGGGGGCAAGGTTCACCCCTCCACTTT	TRBV6-5	TRBJ1-6	few	-
CSASKGFNNEQFF	TGCAGTGCTAGTAAAGGGTTTAACAATGAGCAGTTCTTC	TRBV20-1	TRBJ2-1	many	-
CASSPTGQGHQPQHF	TGTGCCAGCTCACCAACAGGACAGGGGCATCAGCCCCAGCATTTT	TRBV18	TRBJ1-5	few	TRBD1
CASSRDWGETQYF	TGCGCCAGCAGCCGGGACTGGGGAGAGACCCAGTACTTC	TRBV5-1	TRBJ2-5	-	-
CASRPQGIRAKNIQYF	TGTGCCAGCAGACCTCAGGGTATTCGAGCCAAAAACATTCAGTACTTC	TRBV7-9	TRBJ2-4	many	-
CASSQDWREAGEETQYF	TGCGCCAGCAGCCAAGATTGGAGGGAAGCGGGGGAAGAGACCCAGTACTTC	TRBV4-1	TRBJ2-5	-	TRBD2
CASSSQGNTNEKLFF	TGCGCCAGCAGCTCTCAGGGGAACACTAATGAAAAACTGTTTTTT	TRBV5-1	TRBJ1-4	many	-
CATRSGTGGPGEQFF	TGTGCCACCAGGTCGGGGACAGGGGGACCAGGCGAGCAGTTCTTC	TRBV24-1	TRBJ2-1	-	TRBD1
CASSTPRGQGSDEQFF	TGTGCCAGCAGCACCCCCCGAGGGCAGGGTTCCGATGAGCAGTTCTTC	TRBV7-2	TRBJ2-1	few	-
CASSLRQSSLF	TGTGCCAGCAGTTTAAGACAATCCTCCCTCTTT	TRBV28	TRBJ1-1	many	-
CASSLEGRGIRDIQYF	TGTGCCAGCAGCTTAGAGGGCAGGGGTATTCGGGACATTCAGTACTTC	TRBV7-2	TRBJ2-4	-	-
CASSLLGNSQETQYF	TGCGCCAGCAGCTTGTTGGGCAATAGCCAAGAGACCCAGTACTTC	TRBV5-1	TRBJ2-5	-	-
CASSQDTGESYNEQFF	TGTGCCAGCAGCCAAGATACGGGGGAATCCTACAATGAGCAGTTCTTC	TRBV4-2	TRBJ2-1	many	-
CSVGRMNTEAFF	TGCAGCGTTGGTAGGATGAACACTGAAGCTTTCTTT	TRBV29-1	TRBJ1-1	many	-
CASRRRGNGYTF	TGTGCCAGTAGGCGCAGGGGCAATGGCTACACCTTC	TRBV19	TRBJ1-2	-	-
CASSVGGLAGRGDTQYF	TGTGCCAGCAGCGTAGGGGGACTAGCGGGGCGTGGGGATACGCAGTATTTT	TRBV9	TRBJ2-3	-	TRBD2
CASSLGRGRGIQPQHF	TGTGCCAGCAGCTTGGGGCGGGGGCGCGGGATTCAGCCCCAGCATTTT	TRBV5-5	TRBJ1-5	many	-
CASSFFGSETQYF	TGTGCCAGCAGCTTTTTTGGGTCAGAGACCCAGTACTTC	TRBV5-6	TRBJ2-5	-	-
CASSLGSNTEAFF	TGCGCCAGCAGCTTAGGGTCGAACACTGAAGCTTTCTTT	TRBV5-1	TRBJ1-1	-	-
CASSLLAYNEQFF	TGTGCCAGCAGCTTATTGGCTTACAATGAGCAGTTCTTC	TRBV7-2	TRBJ2-1	many	-
CAWSVMASRGTQYF	TGTGCCTGGAGTGTAATGGCTTCAAGGGGGACCCAGTACTTC	TRBV30	TRBJ2-5	few	-
CSARDLSRGGETQYF	TGCAGTGCTAGAGATCTCTCTCGCGGGGGGGAGACCCAGTACTTC	TRBV20-1	TRBJ2-5	many	TRBD2
CASSDLAGRNEQFF	TGTGCCAGCAGCGACCTAGCGGGGCGCAATGAGCAGTTCTTC	TRBV9	TRBJ2-1	many	TRBD2
CASSPTARGPETQYF	TGTGCCAGCAGCCCTACGGCCCGAGGCCCAGAGACCCAGTACTTC	TRBV6-7	TRBJ2-5	many	-
CSASRQLAGGALKQFF	TGCAGTGCTAGTCGCCAGCTAGCGGGGGGGGCCCTTAAGCAGTTCTTC	TRBV20-1	TRBJ2-1	many	TRBD2
CASSQAAQQGYNEQFF	TGTGCCAGCAGCCAAGCAGCGCAGCAAGGCTACAATGAGCAGTTCTTC	TRBV4-2	TRBJ2-1	many	-
CATKPGTSGYEQYF	TGTGCCACCAAACCCGGGACTAGCGGCTACGAGCAGTACTTC	TRBV7-2	TRBJ2-7	many	TRBD2
CAWSVLNANEQFF	TGTGCCTGGAGCGTCCTAAATGCCAATGAGCAGTTCTTC	TRBV30	TRBJ2-1	many	-
CASVPSGLQYF	TGTGCCAGCGTGCCTAGCGGCTTGCAGTATTTT	TRBV2	TRBJ2-3	many	TRBD2
CSVVRRAAGNTEAFF	TGCAGCGTAGTCAGGCGCGCGGCGGGAAACACTGAAGCTTTCTTT	TRBV29-1	TRBJ1-1	many	-
CASIHPGGNEQFF	TGTGCCAGCATCCACCCCGGAGGAAATGAGCAGTTCTTC	TRBV6-5	TRBJ2-1	many	-
CASRARGPETQYF	TGTGCCAGCAGGGCGAGGGGGCCTGAGACCCAGTACTTC	TRBV6-1	TRBJ2-5	many	TRBD1
CASTLYPRGLTPYNEQFF	TGTGCCAGCACCCTGTACCCCAGGGGTCTAACCCCCTACAATGAGCAGTTCTTC	TRBV3-1	TRBJ2-1	few	-
CASSLHSGLAGTGEQFF	TGTGCCAGCAGCTTACATAGCGGACTAGCGGGGACGGGTGAGCAGTTCTTC	TRBV7-3	TRBJ2-1	many	TRBD2
CASSVAPGDHPRKQYF	TGTGCCAGCAGCGTAGCCCCAGGGGACCACCCTCGTAAGCAGTACTTC	TRBV9	TRBJ2-7	many	-
CASSPATDSYEQYF	TGCGCCAGCAGCCCAGCGACCGACAGCTACGAGCAGTACTTC	TRBV5-1	TRBJ2-7	many	-
CASSESAGASGANVLTF	TGTGCCAGCAGTGAATCAGCGGGGGCTTCTGGGGCCAACGTCCTGACTTTC	TRBV25-1	TRBJ2-6	many	TRBD2
CASSQESRGTENIQYF	TGCGCCAGCAGCCAAGAATCGCGGGGAACGGAAAACATTCAGTACTTC	TRBV4-1	TRBJ2-4	few	-
CASRIGTGVSEQFF	TGTGCCAGCAGAATCGGGACAGGTGTTAGTGAGCAGTTCTTC	TRBV3-1	TRBJ2-1	few	TRBD1
CASSSGAGDYNEQFF	TGCGCCAGCAGCTCGGGGGCAGGGGACTACAATGAGCAGTTCTTC	TRBV5-1	TRBJ2-1	many	-
CASCLRGQGTGELFF	TGTGCCAGCTGCTTGCGGGGGCAGGGGACCGGGGAGCTGTTTTTT	TRBV5-5	TRBJ2-2	-	-
CATSGTDHNEQFF	TGTGCCACCAGTGGTACAGACCACAATGAGCAGTTCTTC	TRBV24-1	TRBJ2-1	-	-
CASSQDSGGNEQFF	TGTGCCAGCAGCCAAGATAGCGGGGGCAATGAGCAGTTCTTC	TRBV4-2	TRBJ2-1	-	TRBD2
CASSRTGGYYEQYF	TGTGCCAGCAGTAGAACAGGGGGCTACTACGAGCAGTACTTC	TRBV6-2/TRBV6-3	TRBJ2-7	-	TRBD1
CASSLGPGAHINEKLFF	TGCGCCAGCAGCTTGGGTCCCGGGGCGCATATTAATGAAAAACTGTTTTTT	TRBV5-1	TRBJ1-4	many	-
CASSPRRATNYGYTF	TGTGCCAGCAGCCCCCGACGGGCAACTAACTATGGCTACACCTTC	TRBV3-1	TRBJ1-2	-	-
CASSFTSGVIF	TGCGCCAGCAGCTTTACTAGCGGGGTCATCTTC	TRBV5-1	TRBJ2-1	many	TRBD2
CASSQGGQGHEETQYF	TGTGCCAGCAGCCAAGGGGGGCAGGGGCACGAAGAGACCCAGTACTTC	TRBV4-2	TRBJ2-5	-	-
CSVVWSPGTGELFF	TGCAGCGTTGTATGGAGCCCGGGCACCGGGGAGCTGTTTTTT	TRBV29-1	TRBJ2-2	many	-
CASSQTHPMGGTDAQYF	TGCGCCAGCAGCCAGACCCATCCCATGGGGGGCACAGATGCGCAGTATTTT	TRBV4-1	TRBJ2-3	few	-
CASSPSSLRNSPLHF	TGCGCCAGCAGCCCCTCTTCTCTGCGTAATTCACCCCTCCACTTT	TRBV5-1	TRBJ1-6	many	-
CASSRWNTEAFF	TGTGCCAGCAGTCGTTGGAACACTGAAGCTTTCTTT	TRBV5-4	TRBJ1-1	few	-
CAWSAGGFTEAFF	TGTGCCTGGAGTGCCGGGGGATTCACTGAAGCTTTCTTT	TRBV30	TRBJ1-1	-	-
CASTLLGLTDTQYF	TGTGCCAGCACTTTACTAGGTCTCACAGATACGCAGTATTTT	TRBV12-3/TRBV12-4	TRBJ2-3	many	-
CASSLGQGQLTEAFF	TGCGCCAGCAGCTTGGGACAGGGACAATTAACCGAAGCTTTCTTT	TRBV5-1	TRBJ1-1	few	TRBD1